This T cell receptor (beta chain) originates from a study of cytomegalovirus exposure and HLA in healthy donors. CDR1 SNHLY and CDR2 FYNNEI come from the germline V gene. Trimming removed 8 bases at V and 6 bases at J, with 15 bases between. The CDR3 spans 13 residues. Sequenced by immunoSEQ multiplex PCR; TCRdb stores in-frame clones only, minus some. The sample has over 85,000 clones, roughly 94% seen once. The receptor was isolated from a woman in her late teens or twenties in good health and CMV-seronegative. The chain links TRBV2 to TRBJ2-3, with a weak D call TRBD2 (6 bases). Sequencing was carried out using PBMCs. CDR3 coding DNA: TGTGCCAGCCAGGCGGGAAAAGGGGATACGCAGTATTTT. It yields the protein CASQAGKGDTQYF. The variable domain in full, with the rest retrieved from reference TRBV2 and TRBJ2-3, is EPEVTQTPSHQVTQMGQEVILRCVPISNHLYFYWYRQILGQKVEFLVSFYNNEISEKSEIFDDQFSVERPDGSNFTLKIRSTKLEDSAMYFCASQAGKGDTQYFGPGTRLTVL.